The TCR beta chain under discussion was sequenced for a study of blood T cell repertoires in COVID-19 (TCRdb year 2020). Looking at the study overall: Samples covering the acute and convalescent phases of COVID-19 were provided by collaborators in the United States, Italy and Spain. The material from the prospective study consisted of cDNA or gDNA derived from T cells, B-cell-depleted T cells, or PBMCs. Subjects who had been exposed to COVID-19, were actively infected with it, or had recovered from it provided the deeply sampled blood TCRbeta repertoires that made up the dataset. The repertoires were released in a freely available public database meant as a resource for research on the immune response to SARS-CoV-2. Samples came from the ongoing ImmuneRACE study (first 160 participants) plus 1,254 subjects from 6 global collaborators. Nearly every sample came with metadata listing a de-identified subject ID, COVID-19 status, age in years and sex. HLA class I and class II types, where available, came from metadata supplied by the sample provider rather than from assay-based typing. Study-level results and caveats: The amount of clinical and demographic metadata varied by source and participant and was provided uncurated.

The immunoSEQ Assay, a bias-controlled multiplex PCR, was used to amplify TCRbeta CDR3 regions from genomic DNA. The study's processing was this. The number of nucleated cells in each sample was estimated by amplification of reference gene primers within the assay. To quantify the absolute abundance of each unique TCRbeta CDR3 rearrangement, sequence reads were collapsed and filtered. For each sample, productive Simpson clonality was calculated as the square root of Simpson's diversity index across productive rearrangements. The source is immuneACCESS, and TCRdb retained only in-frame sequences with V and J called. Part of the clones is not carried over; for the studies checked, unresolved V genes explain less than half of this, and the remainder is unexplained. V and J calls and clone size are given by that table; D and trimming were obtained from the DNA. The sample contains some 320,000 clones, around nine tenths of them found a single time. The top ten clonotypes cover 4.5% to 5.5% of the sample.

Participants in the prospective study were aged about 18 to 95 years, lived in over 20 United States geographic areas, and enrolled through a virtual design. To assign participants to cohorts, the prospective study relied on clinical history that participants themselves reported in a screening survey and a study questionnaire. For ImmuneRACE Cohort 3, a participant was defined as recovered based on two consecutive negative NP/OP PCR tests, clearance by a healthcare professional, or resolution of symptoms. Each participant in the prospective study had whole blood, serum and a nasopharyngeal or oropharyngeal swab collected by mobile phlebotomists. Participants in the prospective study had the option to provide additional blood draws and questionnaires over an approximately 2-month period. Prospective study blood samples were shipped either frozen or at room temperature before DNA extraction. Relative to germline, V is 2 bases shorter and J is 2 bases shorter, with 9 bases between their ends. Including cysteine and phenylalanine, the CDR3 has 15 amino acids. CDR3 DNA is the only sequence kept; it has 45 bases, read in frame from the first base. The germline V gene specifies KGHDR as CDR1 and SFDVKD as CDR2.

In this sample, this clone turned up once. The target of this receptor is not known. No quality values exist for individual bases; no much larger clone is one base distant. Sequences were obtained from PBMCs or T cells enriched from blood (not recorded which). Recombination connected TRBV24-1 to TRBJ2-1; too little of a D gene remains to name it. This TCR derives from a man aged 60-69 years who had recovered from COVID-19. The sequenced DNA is TGTGCCACCAGTGATTCGGTCGGAGCCTACAATGAGCAGTTCTTC. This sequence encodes CATSDSVGAYNEQFF.